The clone carrying this T cell receptor beta chain was seen only a few times. The sample belongs to a study of blood T cell repertoires in COVID-19. Across the study: The United States, Italy and Spain supplied acute and convalescent COVID-19 samples. Sample material is recorded as cDNA or gDNA derived from T cells, B-cell-depleted T cells, or PBMCs.

Authors' analysis steps: The authors estimated nucleated cell counts from reference gene primer amplification. Clones were sequenced by immunoSEQ multiplex PCR, and TCRdb holds only the in-frame ones, with some missing. V, J and clone size were drawn from that table, and D and trimming were deduced from the DNA. The repertoire holds 10,000 to 15,000 clones, with around 80% as singletons. Unmatched junction bases numbered 15, after V lost 5 bases and J lost 5 bases. The CDR3 length is 17 residues. Germline CDR1 and CDR2: MDHEN and SYDVKM. The chain links TRBV28 to TRBJ2-5; TRBD1 matches at 9 bases. Sequencing was carried out using peripheral blood. The TCR originated in a human donor in a cohort sampled during active COVID-19. The CDR3, as DNA: TGTGCCAGCAGTCTAAGACCAGGAGGGACAGGGAGGGAGACCCAGTACTTC. Its protein is CASSLRPGGTGRETQYF.